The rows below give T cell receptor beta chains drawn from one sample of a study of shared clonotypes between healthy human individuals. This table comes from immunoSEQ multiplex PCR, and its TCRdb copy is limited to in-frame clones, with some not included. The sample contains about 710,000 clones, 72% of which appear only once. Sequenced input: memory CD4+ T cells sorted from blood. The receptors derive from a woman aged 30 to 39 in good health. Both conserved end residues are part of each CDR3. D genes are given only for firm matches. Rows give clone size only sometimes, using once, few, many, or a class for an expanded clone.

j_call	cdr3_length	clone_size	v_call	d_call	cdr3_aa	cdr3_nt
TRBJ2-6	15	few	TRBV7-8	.	CASSLRTAGANVLTF	TGTGCCAGCAGCTTACGAACCGCTGGGGCCAACGTCCTGACTTTC
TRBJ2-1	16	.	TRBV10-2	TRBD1	CASSKGDRLSYNEQFF	TGCGCCAGCAGTAAAGGGGACAGGCTGTCCTACAATGAGCAGTTCTTC
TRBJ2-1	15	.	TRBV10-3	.	CAISDQGPSYNEQFF	TGTGCCATCAGTGACCAAGGGCCTAGCTACAATGAGCAGTTCTTC
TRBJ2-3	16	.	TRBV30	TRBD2	CAWISDGTSGRAAQYF	TGTGCCTGGATATCCGACGGGACTAGCGGGAGGGCGGCGCAGTATTTT
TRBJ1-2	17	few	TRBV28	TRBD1	CASGKAGTGGIFYGYTF	TGTGCCAGCGGAAAAGCGGGGACAGGGGGTATTTTCTATGGCTACACCTTC
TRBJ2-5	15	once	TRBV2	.	CASSEDGVGQETQYF	TGTGCCAGCAGTGAAGATGGGGTCGGCCAAGAGACCCAGTACTTC
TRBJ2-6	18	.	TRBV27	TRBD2	CASFPAPGLPSGANVLTF	TGTGCCAGCTTTCCCGCCCCGGGACTACCATCTGGGGCCAACGTCCTGACTTTC
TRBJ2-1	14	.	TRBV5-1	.	CASSLASDYNEQFF	TGCGCCAGCAGCTTGGCGTCTGACTACAATGAGCAGTTCTTC
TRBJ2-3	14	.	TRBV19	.	CASSIGGFLDTQYF	TGTGCCAGTAGTATAGGAGGGTTCCTCGATACGCAGTATTTT
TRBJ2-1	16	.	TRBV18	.	CASSPPNKRDHNEQFF	TGTGCCAGCTCACCACCGAACAAGAGGGACCACAATGAGCAGTTCTTC
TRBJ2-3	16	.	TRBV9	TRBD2	CASSASLAGAGYTQYF	TGTGCCAGCAGCGCCTCCCTAGCGGGAGCAGGATATACGCAGTATTTT
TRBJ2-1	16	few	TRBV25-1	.	CASSERTTAVYNEQFF	TGTGCCAGCAGTGAACGGACAACAGCCGTTTACAATGAGCAGTTCTTC
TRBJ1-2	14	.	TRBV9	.	CASSVAAENYGYTF	TGTGCCAGCAGCGTAGCCGCGGAGAACTATGGCTACACCTTC
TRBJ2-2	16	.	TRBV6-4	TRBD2	CASSELAGDDTGELFF	TGTGCCAGCAGCGAACTAGCGGGAGATGACACCGGGGAGCTGTTTTTT
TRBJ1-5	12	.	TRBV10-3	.	CAIRSGNQPQHF	TGTGCCATCAGATCAGGGAATCAGCCCCAGCATTTT
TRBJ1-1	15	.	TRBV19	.	CASSPSHRGRVEAFF	TGTGCCAGTAGTCCCTCTCACCGAGGGCGTGTCGAAGCTTTCTTT
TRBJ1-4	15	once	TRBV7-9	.	CASSRGRKGGEKLFF	TGTGCCAGCAGCCGAGGGCGTAAGGGGGGCGAAAAACTGTTTTTT
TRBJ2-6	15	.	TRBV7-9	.	CASSRLGTGANVLTF	TGTGCCAGCAGCAGACTGGGAACGGGGGCCAACGTCCTGACTTTC
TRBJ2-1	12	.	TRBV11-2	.	CASSSQDNEQFF	TGTGCCAGCAGCTCCCAAGATAATGAGCAGTTCTTC
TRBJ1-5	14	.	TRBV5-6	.	CASSLFSGSQPQHF	TGTGCCAGCAGCTTGTTTTCAGGCTCGCAGCCCCAGCATTTT
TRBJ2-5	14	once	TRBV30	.	CAWSVRRRQETQYF	TGTGCCTGGAGTGTACGCCGGAGGCAAGAGACCCAGTACTTC
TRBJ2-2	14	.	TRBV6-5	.	CASRRRGGTGELFF	TGTGCCAGCAGACGCAGGGGTGGCACCGGGGAGCTGTTTTTT
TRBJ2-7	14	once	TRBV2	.	CASSEVRLGGEQYF	TGTGCCAGCAGTGAAGTTCGGCTCGGAGGCGAGCAGTACTTC
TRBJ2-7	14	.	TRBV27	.	CASSAIQGIGEQYF	TGTGCCAGCAGTGCTATACAGGGAATAGGCGAGCAGTACTTC
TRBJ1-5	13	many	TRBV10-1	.	CASSDRGNQPQHF	TGCGCCAGCAGTGACAGGGGCAATCAGCCCCAGCATTTT
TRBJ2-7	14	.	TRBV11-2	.	CASQRGEGSYEQYF	TGTGCCAGTCAACGGGGAGAGGGATCCTACGAGCAGTACTTC
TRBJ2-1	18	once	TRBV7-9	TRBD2	CASSLATAGGPPYNEQFF	TGTGCCAGCAGCTTAGCAACCGCGGGAGGACCCCCCTACAATGAGCAGTTCTTC
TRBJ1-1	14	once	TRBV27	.	CASSPRGMNTEAFF	TGTGCCAGCAGTCCCCGGGGTATGAACACTGAAGCTTTCTTT
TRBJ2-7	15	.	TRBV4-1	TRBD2	CASSQEVKRGYEQYF	TGCGCCAGCAGCCAAGAAGTGAAGCGGGGATACGAGCAGTACTTC
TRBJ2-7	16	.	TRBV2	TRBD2	CASSEATSEYSYEQYF	TGTGCCAGCAGTGAAGCGACTAGCGAATACTCCTACGAGCAGTACTTC
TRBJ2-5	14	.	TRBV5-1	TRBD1	CASSLQGAGETQYF	TGCGCCAGCAGCTTACAGGGGGCCGGAGAGACCCAGTACTTC
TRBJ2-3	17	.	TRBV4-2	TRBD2	CASSQSHLLAVTDTQYF	TGTGCCAGCAGCCAATCTCACCTACTAGCGGTAACAGATACGCAGTATTTT
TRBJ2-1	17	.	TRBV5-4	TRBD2	CASTRGLAGSSYNEQFF	TGTGCCAGCACCCGGGGACTAGCGGGCTCCTCCTACAATGAGCAGTTCTTC
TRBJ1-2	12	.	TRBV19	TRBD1	CASSPDRYGYTF	TGTGCCAGTAGCCCGGACAGGTATGGCTACACCTTC
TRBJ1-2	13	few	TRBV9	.	CASSVRQDYGYTF	TGTGCCAGCAGCGTCCGACAGGACTATGGCTACACCTTC
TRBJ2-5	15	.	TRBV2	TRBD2	CASSGLAGFQETQYF	TGTGCCAGCAGCGGACTAGCGGGGTTCCAAGAGACCCAGTACTTC
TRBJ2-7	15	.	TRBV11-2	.	CASSLDDRSSHEQYF	TGTGCCAGCAGCTTAGACGACAGGTCCTCGCACGAGCAGTACTTC
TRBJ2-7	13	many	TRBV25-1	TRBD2	CASSAAGAYEQYF	TGTGCCAGCAGTGCCGCGGGAGCCTACGAGCAGTACTTC
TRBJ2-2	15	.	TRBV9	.	CASSVESTNTGELFF	TGTGCCAGCAGCGTCGAGAGTACGAACACCGGGGAGCTGTTTTTT
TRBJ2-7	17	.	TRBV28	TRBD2	CASSLDPGLAGVGEQYF	TGTGCCAGCAGTTTAGACCCCGGGCTAGCGGGAGTTGGCGAGCAGTACTTC
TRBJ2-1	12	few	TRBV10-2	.	CASSGVYNEQFF	TGCGCCAGCAGTGGGGTTTACAATGAGCAGTTCTTC
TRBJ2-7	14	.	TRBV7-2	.	CASTSPRGYYEQYF	TGTGCCAGCACTTCACCCCGGGGTTACTACGAGCAGTACTTC
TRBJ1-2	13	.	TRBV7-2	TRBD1	CASSADRGHGYTF	TGTGCCAGCAGCGCCGACAGGGGGCATGGCTACACCTTC
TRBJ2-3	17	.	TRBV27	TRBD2	CASKPQGLAGVIDTQYF	TGTGCCAGCAAACCACAAGGACTAGCGGGAGTCATAGATACGCAGTATTTT
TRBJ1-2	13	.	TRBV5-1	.	CASSLGQNYGYTF	TGCGCCAGCAGCTTGGGACAGAATTATGGCTACACCTTC
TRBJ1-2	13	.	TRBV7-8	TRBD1	CASSGNRGSGYTF	TGTGCCAGCAGCGGAAACAGGGGGAGTGGCTACACCTTC
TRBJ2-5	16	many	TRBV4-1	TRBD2	CASSPGLAGVAETQYF	TGCGCCAGCAGCCCCGGACTAGCGGGAGTGGCAGAGACCCAGTACTTC
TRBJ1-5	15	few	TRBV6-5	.	CASSYSGSLQQPQHF	TGTGCCAGCAGTTACTCGGGCAGTCTCCAACAGCCCCAGCATTTT
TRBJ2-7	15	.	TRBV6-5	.	CASRTSGGSSYEQYF	TGTGCCAGCCGGACCTCAGGGGGGAGCTCCTACGAGCAGTACTTC
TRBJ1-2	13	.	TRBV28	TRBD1	CASTEGQVYGYTF	TGTGCCAGCACGGAGGGACAGGTCTATGGCTACACCTTC
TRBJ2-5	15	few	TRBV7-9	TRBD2	CASSLSGIPLETQYF	TGTGCCAGCAGCCTTAGCGGGATTCCCTTAGAGACCCAGTACTTC
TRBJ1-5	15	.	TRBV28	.	CASSLPSRSNQPQHF	TGTGCCAGCAGTTTGCCCTCCCGGAGCAATCAGCCCCAGCATTTT
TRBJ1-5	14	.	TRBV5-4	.	CATADYPSDQPQHF	TGTGCCACAGCTGATTACCCTTCGGATCAGCCCCAGCATTTT
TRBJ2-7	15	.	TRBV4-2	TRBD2	CASSQELADSYEQYF	TGTGCCAGCAGCCAAGAACTAGCGGATTCCTACGAGCAGTACTTC